These T cell receptor beta chains were read from a single sample in a study of blood T cell repertoires in COVID-19. Only in-frame clones appear in the TCRdb table, and some are missing; sequencing was by immunoSEQ multiplex PCR. The sample records approximately 300,000 clones, around 87% being singletons. Input material: PBMCs or T cells enriched from blood (not recorded which). All receptors derive from a woman in her twenties or thirties who had recovered from COVID-19. CDR3s include the opening cysteine and the closing phenylalanine or tryptophan. D genes are given only for firm matches. Clone size is stated in some rows and not others, as once, few, many or a class when expanded.

CDR3 DNA: TGCGCCAGCAGCCAAACCAGCGTTGACACGCAGTATTTT
CDR3 protein: CASSQTSVDTQYF
J gene: TRBJ2-3
clone size: -
D gene: -
V gene: TRBV5-1

CDR3 DNA: TGTGCTAGCAGGTCCCGGGACAGAGGAACCCAGCGGTATGGCTACACCTTC
CDR3 protein: CASRSRDRGTQRYGYTF
J gene: TRBJ1-2
clone size: -
D gene: TRBD1
V gene: TRBV7-7

CDR3 DNA: TGCAGCGTTTCGGCCCCGGGACAATCCAGCTCAGGTCGTGGCTACACCTTC
CDR3 protein: CSVSAPGQSSSGRGYTF
J gene: TRBJ1-2
clone size: once
D gene: -
V gene: TRBV29-1

CDR3 DNA: TGTGCCAGCAGTTTAGAGGGTTATAATTCACCCCTCCACTTT
CDR3 protein: CASSLEGYNSPLHF
J gene: TRBJ1-6
clone size: -
D gene: -
V gene: TRBV27

CDR3 DNA: TGCGCCAGCTATGTGGGGGGGCAAGATAACCAAAACTATGGCTACACCTTC
CDR3 protein: CASYVGGQDNQNYGYTF
J gene: TRBJ1-2
clone size: -
D gene: -
V gene: TRBV5-1

CDR3 DNA: TGCGCCAGCAGCGCGCCCGAGGGCTACTCCGGCTACACCTTC
CDR3 protein: CASSAPEGYSGYTF
J gene: TRBJ1-2
clone size: once
D gene: -
V gene: TRBV5-1

CDR3 DNA: TGTGCCTGGAGTGCGGGAGCCCAGGTATTCTTT
CDR3 protein: CAWSAGAQVFF
J gene: TRBJ1-1
clone size: -
D gene: -
V gene: TRBV30

CDR3 DNA: TGCAGCGTTGTGAGGGGGGGGATGGGTGGAACTGAAGCTTTCTTT
CDR3 protein: CSVVRGGMGGTEAFF
J gene: TRBJ1-1
clone size: -
D gene: -
V gene: TRBV29-1

CDR3 DNA: TGTGCCATCAGTGACGCGGCAGGGTCCTACGAGCAGTACTTC
CDR3 protein: CAISDAAGSYEQYF
J gene: TRBJ2-7
clone size: once
D gene: -
V gene: TRBV10-3

CDR3 DNA: TGCAGCGTTGAAGTCGGGTTTGGGGAAAAACTGTTTTTT
CDR3 protein: CSVEVGFGEKLFF
J gene: TRBJ1-4
clone size: -
D gene: -
V gene: TRBV29-1

CDR3 DNA: TGTGCCAGCAGTTTAAGGTACAGGTTCGATCAGCCCCAGCATTTT
CDR3 protein: CASSLRYRFDQPQHF
J gene: TRBJ1-5
clone size: -
D gene: -
V gene: TRBV28

CDR3 DNA: TGCGCCAGCAGCCAAGAAGGACACGGCTATGGCTACACCTTC
CDR3 protein: CASSQEGHGYGYTF
J gene: TRBJ1-2
clone size: once
D gene: -
V gene: TRBV4-1

CDR3 DNA: TGCGCCAGCAGCCGGGGCCACGGGAGCTCCTACAATGAGCAGTTCTTC
CDR3 protein: CASSRGHGSSYNEQFF
J gene: TRBJ2-1
clone size: -
D gene: -
V gene: TRBV4-1

CDR3 DNA: TGTGCCAGCCGTGGAGACCGCGGAGAGCAGTACTTC
CDR3 protein: CASRGDRGEQYF
J gene: TRBJ2-7
clone size: -
D gene: -
V gene: TRBV27

CDR3 DNA: TGTGCCAGCAGCCTGCGTTCTCGACAGACGGCCAGGGAGCTGTTTTTT
CDR3 protein: CASSLRSRQTARELFF
J gene: TRBJ2-2
clone size: few
D gene: -
V gene: TRBV28

CDR3 DNA: TGTGCCAGCAGCCAACGGCAGAGGTCGGGCTCCTATAATTCACCCCTCCACTTT
CDR3 protein: CASSQRQRSGSYNSPLHF
J gene: TRBJ1-6
clone size: -
D gene: -
V gene: TRBV27